Included here is one T cell receptor beta chain sequence, with context. V lost 2 bases and J lost 6; bases outside the gene matches: 7. CDR3 size: 15 residues. CDR1 is MDHEN and CDR2 is SYDVKM in the germline V gene. The data derive from a study of shared clonotypes between healthy human individuals. The method was immunoSEQ multiplex PCR; TCRdb's version includes in-frame clones alone and lacks a portion of them. The repertoire holds hundreds of thousands of clones, with 74% as singletons. Input material: memory CD4+ T cells sorted from blood. Sample subset: CD45RA-negative fraction. The chain carries TRBV28 and TRBJ2-1, with 7 bases matching TRBD1. This receptor was identified in a woman between 25 and 40 years old in good health. CDR3 bases: TGTGCCAGCAGTTTAGGGGGACAGTCGAGCAATGAGCAGTTCTTC. Encoded protein: CASSLGGQSSNEQFF. The variable domain in full, completed from reference TRBV28 and TRBJ2-1, reads DVKVTQSSRYLVKRTGEKVFLECVQDMDHENMFWYRQDPGLGLRLIYFSYDVKMKEKGDIPEGYSVSREKKERFSLILESASTNQTSMYLCASSLGGQSSNEQFFGPGTRLTVL.